A single sample gave rise to the 2 T cell receptor beta chains below, sequenced in a study of shared T cell receptors in the human thymus. The assay was immunoSEQ multiplex PCR, and TCRdb's table has in-frame clones only and misses some. Of 600,000 or so clones in the sample, about 90% were seen once. Another study also made use of these data, one on human thymus T cells.

Sequenced input: thymocytes. These receptor sequences come from a boy under three years old with a congenital heart defect.

This chain joins TRBV5-6 and TRBJ2-7, with D unclear. V lost 2 bases to trimming and J lost 7 bases, with 10 bases between them. In germline, CDR1 is SGHDT, CDR2 YYEEEE. The CDR3 spans 12 residues. This CDR3 is CASSFSQHEQYF. The CDR3 DNA reads TGTGCCAGCAGCTTTTCACAGCATGAGCAGTACTTC. The entire variable domain, with the rest obtained from reference TRBV5-6 and TRBJ2-7, is as follows: DAGVTQSPTHLIKTRGQQVTLRCSPKSGHDTVSWYQQALGQGPQFIFQYYEEEERQRGNFPDRFSGHQFPNYSSELNVNALLLGDSALYLCASSFSQHEQYFGPGTRLTVT.

The gene calls are TRBV28 and TRBJ2-7; 12 bases map to TRBD2. The V segment lost 2 bases and the J segment 3 bases; nucleotides outside the gene matches: 11. This CDR3 has 18 residues. The germline V gene encodes CDR1 MDHEN and CDR2 SYDVKM. This CDR3 is CASSLGSGTSGWNYEQYF. CDR3 nucleotides: TGTGCCAGCAGTTTAGGGTCCGGGACTAGCGGGTGGAACTACGAGCAGTACTTC. The full variable domain, rest sourced from reference TRBV28 and TRBJ2-7, is DVKVTQSSRYLVKRTGEKVFLECVQDMDHENMFWYRQDPGLGLRLIYFSYDVKMKEKGDIPEGYSVSREKKERFSLILESASTNQTSMYLCASSLGSGTSGWNYEQYFGPGTRLTVT.